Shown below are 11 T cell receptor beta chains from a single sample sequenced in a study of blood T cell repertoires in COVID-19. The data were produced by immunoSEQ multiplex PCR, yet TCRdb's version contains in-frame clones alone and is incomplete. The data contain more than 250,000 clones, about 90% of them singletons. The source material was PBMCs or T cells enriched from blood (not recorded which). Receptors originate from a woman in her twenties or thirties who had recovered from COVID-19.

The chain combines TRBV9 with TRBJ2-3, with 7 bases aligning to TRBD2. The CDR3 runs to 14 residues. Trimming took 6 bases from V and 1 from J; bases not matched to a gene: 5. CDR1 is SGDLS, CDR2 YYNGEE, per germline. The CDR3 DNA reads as TGTGCCAGCACCACGGGGGGAGGCACAGATACGCAGTATTTT. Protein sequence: CASTTGGGTDTQYF.

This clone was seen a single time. This CDR3 is CATSRGLATDTQYF. CDR3 DNA: TGTGCCACCAGCAGGGGTTTAGCAACGGATACGCAGTATTTT. The V and J genes are TRBV15 and TRBJ2-3; D gene unclear. The CDR3 covers 14 residues. The V and J ends lost 3 bases and 6 bases respectively, with 13 bases between them. CDR1 LNHNV and CDR2 YYDKDF come from the germline V gene (reference sequence).

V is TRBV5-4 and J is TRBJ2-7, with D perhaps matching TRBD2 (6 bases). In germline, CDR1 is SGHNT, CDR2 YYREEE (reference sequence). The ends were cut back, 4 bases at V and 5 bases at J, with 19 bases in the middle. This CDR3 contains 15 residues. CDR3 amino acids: CASSPIAGHEDEQYF. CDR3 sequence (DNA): TGTGCCAGCAGCCCAATCGCGGGGCACGAGGACGAGCAGTACTTC.

For the CDR3, the DNA is TGCGCCAGCAGCATCGGGACACATAGTAGCAATCAGCCCCAGCATTTT. Protein sequence: CASSIGTHSSNQPQHF. The chain employs TRBV5-1 and TRBJ1-5; the D gene is possibly TRBD1 (6 bases). CDR3 length: 16 residues. Germline CDR1 is SGHRS and CDR2 is YFSETQ. V lost 4 bases, J lost 0 bases, and 14 bases lay in between.

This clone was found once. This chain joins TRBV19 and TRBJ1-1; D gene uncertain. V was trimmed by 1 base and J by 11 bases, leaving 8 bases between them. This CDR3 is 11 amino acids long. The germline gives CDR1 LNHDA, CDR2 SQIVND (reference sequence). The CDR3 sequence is CASSIGGEAFF. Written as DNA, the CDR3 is TGTGCCAGTAGTATAGGAGGTGAGGCTTTCTTT.

The CDR3 loop is CASSFGAGGFDEQFF. For the CDR3, the DNA is TGTGCCAGCAGCTTCGGGGCAGGGGGCTTTGATGAGCAGTTCTTC. The chain links TRBV11-2 to TRBJ2-1, with 8 bases identical to TRBD1. The ends lost 3 bases at V and 8 bases at J; junction bases unmatched: 9. CDR3 length equals 15 residues. Germline CDR1 SGHAT, CDR2 FQNNGV.

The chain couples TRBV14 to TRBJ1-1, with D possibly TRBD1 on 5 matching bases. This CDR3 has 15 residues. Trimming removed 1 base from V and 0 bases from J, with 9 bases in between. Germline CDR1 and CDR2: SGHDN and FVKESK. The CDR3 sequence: CASSQVTGLNTEAFF. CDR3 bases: TGTGCCAGCAGCCAAGTTACAGGATTGAACACTGAAGCTTTCTTT.

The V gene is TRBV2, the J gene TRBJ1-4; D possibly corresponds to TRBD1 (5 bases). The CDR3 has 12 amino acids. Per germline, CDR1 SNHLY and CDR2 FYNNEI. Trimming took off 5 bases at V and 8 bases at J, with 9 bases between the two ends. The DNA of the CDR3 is TGTGCCAGCAGTAGCAGGGCGGAAAAACTGTTTTTT. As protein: CASSSRAEKLFF.

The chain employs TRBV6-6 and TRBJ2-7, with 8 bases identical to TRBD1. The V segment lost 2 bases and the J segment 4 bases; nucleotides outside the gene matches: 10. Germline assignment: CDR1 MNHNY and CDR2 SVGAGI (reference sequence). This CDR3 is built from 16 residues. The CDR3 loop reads CASSYPGRTGSYEQYF. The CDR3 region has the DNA TGTGCCAGCAGTTACCCAGGAAGGACAGGGTCTTACGAGCAGTACTTC.

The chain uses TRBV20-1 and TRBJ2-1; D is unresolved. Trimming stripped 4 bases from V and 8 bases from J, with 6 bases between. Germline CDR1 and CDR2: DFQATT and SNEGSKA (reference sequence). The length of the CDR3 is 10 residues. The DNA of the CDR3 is TGCAGTGCTAAATCAGATGAGCAGTTCTTC. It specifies CSAKSDEQFF.

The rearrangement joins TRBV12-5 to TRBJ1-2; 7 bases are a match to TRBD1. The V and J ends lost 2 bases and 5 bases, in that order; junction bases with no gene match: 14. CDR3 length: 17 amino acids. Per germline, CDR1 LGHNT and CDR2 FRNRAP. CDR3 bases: TGTGCTAGTGGTTTGAACCCCGGACAGGAAGGAGAGTATGGCTACACCTTC. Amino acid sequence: CASGLNPGQEGEYGYTF.